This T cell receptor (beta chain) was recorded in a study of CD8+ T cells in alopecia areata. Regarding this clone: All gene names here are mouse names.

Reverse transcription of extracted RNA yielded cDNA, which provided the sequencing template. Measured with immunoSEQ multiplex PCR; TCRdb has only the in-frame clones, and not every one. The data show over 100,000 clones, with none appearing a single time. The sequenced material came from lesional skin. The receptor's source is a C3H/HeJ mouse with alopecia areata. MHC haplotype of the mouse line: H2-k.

The CDR3 bases that were read are TGCACCTGCAGTGCAGATCTTACTGGGGGGAGTCAAAAC. This gives the protein CTCSADLTGGSQN. The full CDR3 reads CTCSADLTGGSQNTLYF. This sequence joins TRBV1 and TRBJ2-4; 9 nucleotides agree with TRBD2. The read ends 4 residues early relative to the CDR3; the germline J gene fills the gap. Germline CDR1 NSQYPW, CDR2 LRSPGD (reference sequence). The CDR3 length is 17 residues. The ends lost 0 bases at V and 0 bases at J; junction bases unmatched: 4.